One sample yielded the 27 T cell receptor beta chains listed below, sequenced in a study of blood T cell repertoires in COVID-19. Using immunoSEQ multiplex PCR, the repertoire was profiled, and TCRdb retains in-frame clones only, with some absent. The sample consists of about 170,000 clones, about 80% of them appearing once. The material sequenced was PBMCs or T cells enriched from blood (not recorded which). Receptor source: a woman between 65 and 79 years old in a cohort exposed to, infected with or recovered from COVID-19 (not recorded which).

The rearrangement joins TRBV28 to TRBJ2-7; TRBD1 matches at 9 bases. There are 16 residues in the CDR3. V shed 2 bases, J shed 2 bases, and the junction held 7 bases outside the gene matches. Germline V gene data show CDR1 as MDHEN and CDR2 as SYDVKM. Here the CDR3 reads CASSLEPGTGTYEQYF. The CDR3 nucleotides are TGTGCCAGCAGTTTAGAGCCGGGGACAGGGACCTACGAGCAGTACTTC.

The genes are TRBV19 and TRBJ1-2, with D unresolved. The V gene's germline CDR1 is LNHDA and CDR2 SQIVND (reference sequence). The V gene lost 3 bases and the J gene lost 4 bases, with 9 bases spanning the gap. CDR3 length: 13 residues. The CDR3 region is CASSISGTYGYTF. The CDR3 DNA reads as TGTGCCAGTAGTATCTCAGGCACCTATGGCTACACCTTC.

The rearrangement uses TRBV28 and TRBJ1-2; TRBD1 matches at 8 bases. This CDR3 contains 12 residues. Trimming cost V 9 bases and J 8 bases; bases outside gene matches: 8. Germline V gives CDR1 MDHEN, CDR2 SYDVKM. The CDR3, as DNA: TGTGCCAGTACAGGGGGGGGAGGAGGCTACACCTTC. Translation gives CASTGGGGGYTF.

The gene calls are TRBV29-1 and TRBJ2-5; TRBD2 matches at 7 bases. This CDR3 comprises 13 residues. Trimming at V came to 3 bases and at J to 4 bases, leaving 5 bases not matched to a gene. Germline-derived CDR1 and CDR2 are SQVTM and ANQGSEA. DNA for the CDR3: TGCAGCGTTGACGCGGGAGTGGGAGAGACCCAGTACTTC. Its protein is CSVDAGVGETQYF.

Regarding this clone: This same CDR3 is encoded by further DNA sequences in the sample. DNA for the CDR3: TGTGCCAGCAGCGTGCTAGCGGAGACCTACAATGAGCAGTTCTTC. Protein: CASSVLAETYNEQFF. V and J are TRBV9 and TRBJ2-1; 7 positions match TRBD2. CDR3 length equals 15 residues. CDR1 and CDR2 from the germline V gene are SGDLS and YYNGEE. Trimming removed 2 bases from V and 2 bases from J; junction bases left unmatched: 4. Together with reference TRBV9 and TRBJ2-1, the CDR3 gives the full variable domain: DSGVTQTPKHLITATGQRVTLRCSPRSGDLSVYWYQQSLDQGLQFLIQYYNGEERAKGNILERFSAQQFPDLHSELNLSSLELGDSALYFCASSVLAETYNEQFFGPGTRLTVL.

The V gene is TRBV18, the J gene TRBJ2-2; possible D gene TRBD2, 6 bases. Trimming left V 4 bases short and J 2 bases short, with 14 bases between. This CDR3 region has 16 residues. Germline CDR1 reads KGHSH; CDR2 reads LQKENI. The CDR3 region is CASSRARAGNTGELFF. DNA of the CDR3: TGTGCCAGCTCACGCGCGAGGGCGGGAAACACCGGGGAGCTGTTTTTT. Full variable domain (outside the CDR3, taken from reference TRBV18 and TRBJ2-2): NAGVMQNPRHLVRRRGQEARLRCSPMKGHSHVYWYRQLPEEGLKFMVYLQKENIIDESGMPKERFSAEFPKEGPSILRIQQVVRGDSAAYFCASSRARAGNTGELFFGEGSRLTVL.

The rearrangement joins TRBV24-1 to TRBJ2-7; D is undetermined. In germline, CDR1 is KGHDR, CDR2 SFDVKD. V gave up 10 bases and J gave up 0 bases, with 9 bases separating them. This CDR3 contains 12 residues. In nucleotides, the CDR3 is TGTGCCACGGAATCTAGCTCCTACGAGCAGTACTTC. Residues: CATESSSYEQYF.

The chain joins TRBV11-2 to TRBJ2-7; 7 nucleotides match TRBD1. The CDR3 has 13 amino acids. V shed 5 bases, J shed 4 bases, and the junction held 5 bases outside the gene matches. From germline, CDR1 is SGHAT and CDR2 FQNNGV. CDR3 bases: TGTGCCAGCAGCCACGACAGGGTATACGAGCAGTACTTC. Its protein is CASSHDRVYEQYF.

A word on this clone: At the DNA level, this CDR3 is encoded by other sequences in the same sample as well. V gene TRBV28 combines with J gene TRBJ1-2, with TRBD1 as a possible D gene (5 bases). In germline, CDR1 is MDHEN, CDR2 SYDVKM. V lost 2 bases, J lost 2 bases, and 6 bases lay in between. This CDR3 has 13 residues. CDR3 sequence: CASSLPGNYGYTF. In DNA, the CDR3 is TGTGCCAGCAGTTTACCAGGGAACTATGGCTACACCTTC.

This clone was detected once. The rearrangement joins TRBV5-1 to TRBJ2-1; 13 bases agree with TRBD2. Germline V lookup: CDR1 SGHRS, CDR2 YFSETQ. Trimming at V came to 4 bases and at J to 0 bases, leaving 4 bases not matched to a gene. CDR3 size: 17 residues. This CDR3 reads CASSGRTSGSSYNEQFF. CDR3 DNA: TGCGCCAGCAGCGGGAGGACTAGCGGGAGCTCCTACAATGAGCAGTTCTTC.

This chain connects TRBV4-3 to TRBJ2-1; D is undetermined. Germline V lookup: CDR1 LGHNA, CDR2 YSLEER. The CDR3 is 17 amino acids. Trimming removed 4 bases at V and 5 bases at J, with 21 bases between. As DNA, the CDR3 is TGCGCCAGCAGCCCGTATTATGGTGGAGCAGAGAACAATGAGCAGTTCTTC. It translates to CASSPYYGGAENNEQFF.

V and J are TRBV30 and TRBJ2-2, with TRBD1 matching 11 bases. The CDR3 has 16 amino acids. Trimming cost V 1 base and J 4 bases; bases outside gene matches: 5. CDR1 and CDR2 (germline): GTSNPN, SVGIG (reference sequence). The CDR3 loop is CAWSAGTGGGTGELFF. The CDR3 region has the DNA TGTGCCTGGAGTGCCGGGACAGGGGGGGGCACCGGGGAGCTGTTTTTT.

V gene TRBV10-3 combines with J gene TRBJ1-5, with D tentatively TRBD1 (5 bases). The CDR3 runs to 13 residues. CDR1 is ENHRY and CDR2 is SYGVKD in the germline V gene. V gave up 4 bases and J gave up 5 bases, with 9 bases separating them. The DNA of the CDR3 is TGTGCCATCAGTGTGGGGCGCGATCAGCCCCAGCATTTT. Encoded protein: CAISVGRDQPQHF.

This rearrangement joins TRBV7-3 to TRBJ2-1, with 8 nucleotides matching TRBD2. The germline CDR1 and CDR2 sequences are SGHTA and FQGTGA. Losses at the gene ends were 2 bases for V and 4 bases for J; bases not matched to a gene: 4. This CDR3 region has 15 residues. The CDR3: CASSLGLAVYNEQFF. CDR3 DNA sequence: TGTGCCAGCAGCTTAGGACTAGCAGTATACAATGAGCAGTTCTTC.

The J gene is TRBJ2-2, the V gene TRBV10-3; tentatively, D is TRBD1 (5 bases). The CDR3 runs 14 residues. The V end lost 7 bases, the J end lost 5 bases, and 14 bases lay between the germline ends. Germline V gene lookup returns CDR1 ENHRY and CDR2 SYGVKD. The CDR3 reads CAIKGGALTGELFF. CDR3 DNA: TGTGCCATCAAGGGTGGGGCCTTGACCGGGGAGCTGTTTTTT.

The CDR3 here is CASSLEAPGQAQFF. The DNA of the CDR3 is TGCGCCAGCAGCTTGGAGGCCCCTGGACAGGCGCAGTTCTTC. The chain combines TRBV5-1 with TRBJ2-1; 7 positions match TRBD1. The CDR3 is 14 residues long. Germline values: CDR1 SGHRS, CDR2 YFSETQ. V lost 0 bases, J lost 12 bases, and 9 bases stayed unmatched.

The J gene is TRBJ2-1, the V gene TRBV6-5; tentative D call: TRBD2 (6 bases). The V end was cut by 7 bases, the J end by 6 bases, with 10 bases between. The CDR3 is 12 residues long. From germline, CDR1 is MNHEY and CDR2 SVGAGI. The CDR3 protein is CASIGTLNEQFF. As DNA, the CDR3 is TGTGCCAGCATCGGGACTCTCAATGAGCAGTTCTTC.

The gene calls are TRBV28 and TRBJ2-5; TRBD1 agrees at 9 bases. The V segment lost 10 bases and the J segment 5 bases; nucleotides outside the gene matches: 11. Germline V gene lookup returns CDR1 MDHEN and CDR2 SYDVKM. The CDR3 is made up of 14 amino acids. The CDR3 sequence: CATTNRGLGETQYF. DNA of the CDR3: TGTGCCACTACTAACAGGGGGCTTGGGGAGACCCAGTACTTC.

The rearrangement links TRBV3-1 (or the pseudogene TRBV3-2) to TRBJ1-6; D call uncertain. Trimming took 1 base from V and 11 from J, leaving 18 bases between them. Per the germline V gene, CDR1 is LGHDT and CDR2 is YNNKEL (reference sequence). The CDR3 is 16 residues long. The CDR3 coding sequence is TGTGCCAGCAGCCAAGGGGCAGTCCCTTTGGCCCCACCCCTCCACTTT. This sequence encodes CASSQGAVPLAPPLHF.

Only one count was recorded for this clone. The CDR3 is CASSSPPRPLHF. The CDR3 bases are TGTGCCAGCAGTTCCCCCCCCAGGCCCCTCCACTTT. V gene TRBV28 combines with J gene TRBJ1-6, with D hard to call. V was cut by 4 bases and J by 13 bases, with 11 bases left in between. From germline, CDR1 is MDHEN and CDR2 SYDVKM. This CDR3 has 12 residues.

This chain links TRBV4-3 with TRBJ1-1, with 11 bases fitting TRBD1. J gave up 1 base and V 5 bases, and 9 bases lay outside the gene matches. The germline gives CDR1 LGHNA, CDR2 YSLEER. This CDR3 comprises 17 residues. The CDR3 region has the DNA TGCGCCAGCAGCGTACGGACAGGGGGCGCGGGGAACACTGAAGCTTTCTTT. As protein: CASSVRTGGAGNTEAFF.

This sequence joins TRBV2 and TRBJ1-5; D perhaps matches TRBD1 (5 bases). The V gene lost 7 bases and the J gene lost 5 bases, with 12 bases spanning the gap. The CDR3 is made up of 13 amino acids. Germline lookup yields CDR1 SNHLY and CDR2 FYNNEI. The CDR3 DNA sequence: TGTGCCAGCATGACAGAACCTTATCAGCCCCAGCATTTT. The encoded protein is CASMTEPYQPQHF.

This clone was detected only a few times. The chain joins TRBV7-6 to TRBJ1-1; TRBD1 might be the D (6 bases). Germline CDR1 is SGHVS and CDR2 is FNYEAQ. V was trimmed by 4 bases and J by 0 bases, leaving 15 bases between them. CDR3 length: 16 residues. The CDR3 DNA reads TGTGCCAGCAGCTCGTACCAGGGGCTAATGAACACTGAAGCTTTCTTT. Translated: CASSSYQGLMNTEAFF.

This clone was detected only a few times. The rearrangement joins TRBV28 to TRBJ2-7; 7 bases are shared with TRBD2. The CDR3 is 16 residues long. The V and J ends lost 4 bases and 3 bases, in that order; junction bases with no gene match: 12. Germline V CDR1 and CDR2: MDHEN, SYDVKM. This chain's CDR3 is CASSSSASGIGYEQYF. DNA of the CDR3: TGTGCCAGCAGTTCCTCTGCTAGCGGAATTGGCTACGAGCAGTACTTC.

The genes are TRBV27 and TRBJ2-1; tentatively, D is TRBD2 (6 bases). The CDR3 is 18 residues long. CDR1 is MNHEY, CDR2 SMNVEV, per germline (reference sequence). The germline V and J ends were trimmed by 6 bases and 2 bases, with 23 bases remaining between them. The CDR3 DNA reads as TGTGCCAGCAGCCGAAGGCCCTGGGGGAGGCCCCCCTACAATGAGCAGTTCTTC. It yields the protein CASSRRPWGRPPYNEQFF.

The J gene is TRBJ1-3, the V gene TRBV5-8; no clear D gene. Germline assignment: CDR1 SGHTS and CDR2 YDEGEE. This CDR3 spans 14 amino acids. V was trimmed by 4 bases and J by 2 bases, leaving 10 bases between them. The CDR3 DNA is TGTGCCAGCAGCCGAGATCAGGCTGGAAACACCATATATTTT. Amino acids: CASSRDQAGNTIYF.

V gene TRBV4-1 combines with J gene TRBJ2-5; maybe TRBD2 (6 bases). Germline CDR1 MGHRA, CDR2 YSYEKL. The CDR3 is 17 residues long. The germline V and J ends were trimmed by 0 bases and 5 bases, with 19 bases remaining between them. DNA for the CDR3: TGCGCCAGCAGCCAAGAGCCCCAAGGTTACGGGAGTGAGACCCAGTACTTC. This translates into CASSQEPQGYGSETQYF.